The present TCR beta chain was sequenced within a study of cytomegalovirus exposure and HLA in healthy donors. Study observations and caveats: An analysis was carried out later, and it reportedly showed fewer N-insertions in an Asian-associated ancestry cluster than the roughly 700-donor mean. Reports credit the classifier with highly specific, highly sensitive diagnosis of cytomegalovirus status. Near-uniform donor sequencing depth was presumed by presence/absence analyses. Analysis was performed later, and it showed HLA-associated TCR beta chains to be more clonally expanded than equally common others.

The PCR ran on 60 Vbeta and 13 Jbeta primers. Clones were read by immunoSEQ multiplex PCR, and TCRdb kept only the in-frame ones, dropping some. The table lists some 120,000 clones, approximately 80% of them singletons, with over 2.5% in the top ten. The J segment lost 3 bases and the V segment lost 0 bases, leaving 2 bases of the junction unmatched. The CDR3 has 14 residues. CDR1 GTSNPN and CDR2 SVGIG come from the germline V gene (reference sequence). Regarding this clone: Its antigen remains unidentified.

Sequenced input: PBMCs. The chain links TRBV30 to TRBJ2-7; TRBD1 aligns across 10 bases. The TCR sequence derives from a male donor in good health and CMV-seronegative. The CDR3 bases are TGTGCCTGGAGTGTGGGGACAGGGGACTACGAGCAGTACTTC. It is translated as CAWSVGTGDYEQYF.